The clone carrying this T cell receptor (beta chain) was counted at least ten times. The data originate from a study of T-cell reconstitution after alpha-beta-depleted transplantation in children. Molecular barcoding with unique molecular identifiers was used for the TCRbeta library. Via MiXCR, TCRdb re-called the PCR reads, giving one row per CDR3 protein. The table has fewer than 120,000 distinct CDR3 sequences, approximately 10% seen once; the top ten hold about 8.8%. This CDR3 region has 11 residues. Trimming stripped 5 bases from V and 8 bases from J, with 9 bases between. Germline V lookup: CDR1 DFQATT, CDR2 SNEGSKA (reference sequence).

The sequence came from a human donor who donated a stem cell graft to a child with acute lymphoblastic leukemia. Specimen: PBMCs from the stem cell graft donor, collected from the stem cell graft. This chain links TRBV20-1 with TRBJ1-4; D not certain. In DNA form, the CDR3 reads TGCAGTGCTCGGCTCGGGGAAAAACTGTTTTTT. It codes for CSARLGEKLFF.